This T cell receptor beta chain appears in the sequencing data of a study of blood T cell repertoires in COVID-19. Study-wide context: Acute and convalescent COVID-19 samples came from the United States, Italy and Spain. Sample material is recorded as cDNA or gDNA derived from T cells, B-cell-depleted T cells, or PBMCs.

Germline-derived CDR1 and CDR2 are ENHRY and SYGVKD. V shed 7 bases, J shed 3 bases, and the junction held 8 bases outside the gene matches. The CDR3 totals 14 residues. Participants reported their clinical history, and cohort assignment relied on those reports. The data were produced by immunoSEQ multiplex PCR, yet TCRdb's version contains in-frame clones alone and is incomplete. The table lists hundreds of thousands of clones, approximately 89% of them singletons. This receptor was identified in a woman aged 40 to 50 who had recovered from COVID-19. This rearrangement joins TRBV10-3 to TRBJ2-7, with 8 bases identical to TRBD2. Specimen: PBMCs or T cells enriched from blood (not recorded which). This chain's CDR3 is CAIKRGMGIYEQYF. Here the CDR3 DNA reads TGTGCCATCAAGCGGGGGATGGGGATCTACGAGCAGTACTTC.